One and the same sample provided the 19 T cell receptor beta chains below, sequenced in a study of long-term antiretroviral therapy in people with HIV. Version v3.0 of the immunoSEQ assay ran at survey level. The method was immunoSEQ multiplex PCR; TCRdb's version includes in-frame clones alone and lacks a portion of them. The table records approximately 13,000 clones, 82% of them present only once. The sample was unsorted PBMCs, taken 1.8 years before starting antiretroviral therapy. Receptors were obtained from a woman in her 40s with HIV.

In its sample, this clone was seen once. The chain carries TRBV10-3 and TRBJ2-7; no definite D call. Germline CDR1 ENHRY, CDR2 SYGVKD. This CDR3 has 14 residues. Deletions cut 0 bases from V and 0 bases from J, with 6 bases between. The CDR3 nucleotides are TGTGCCATCAGTGAGTCACTAAACTCCTACGAGCAGTACTTC. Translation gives CAISESLNSYEQYF.

The CDR3 DNA reads as TGTGCCAGCAGTTACCCCCGGACAGGGTGCTACTACGAGCAGTACTTC. This codes for CASSYPRTGCYYEQYF. V usage is TRBV6-7 and J usage is TRBJ2-7; 8 bases map to TRBD1. TRBV6-7 carries the ORF label, with uncertain function. The CDR3 is 16 amino acids. V shed 2 bases and J 3 bases; nucleotides not matched to a gene: 9.

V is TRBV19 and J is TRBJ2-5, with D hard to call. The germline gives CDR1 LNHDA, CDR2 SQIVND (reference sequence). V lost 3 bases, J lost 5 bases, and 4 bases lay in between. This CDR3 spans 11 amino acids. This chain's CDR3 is CASSMAETQYF. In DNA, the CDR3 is TGTGCCAGTAGTATGGCCGAGACCCAGTACTTC.

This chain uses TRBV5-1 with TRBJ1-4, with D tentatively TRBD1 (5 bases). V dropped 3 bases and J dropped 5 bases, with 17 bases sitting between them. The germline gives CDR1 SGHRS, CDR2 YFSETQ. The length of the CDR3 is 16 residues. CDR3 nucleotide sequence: TGCGCCAGCAGCTCGGGTAGGGACGTATGGAATGAAAAACTGTTTTTT. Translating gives CASSSGRDVWNEKLFF.

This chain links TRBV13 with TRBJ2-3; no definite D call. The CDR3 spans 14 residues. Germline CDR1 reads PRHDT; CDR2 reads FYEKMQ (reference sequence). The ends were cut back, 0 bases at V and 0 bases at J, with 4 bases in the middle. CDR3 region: CASSLGPSTDTQYF. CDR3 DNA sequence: TGTGCCAGCAGCTTAGGGCCAAGCACAGATACGCAGTATTTT.

CDR3 in amino acids: CAIGGGNEQFF. CDR3 coding DNA: TGTGCCATCGGAGGGGGCAATGAGCAGTTCTTC. This chain joins TRBV10-3 and TRBJ2-1; perhaps D is TRBD1 or TRBD2 (6 bases each). Trimming left V 8 bases short and J 6 bases short, with 8 bases between. Germline values: CDR1 ENHRY, CDR2 SYGVKD. The CDR3 has 11 amino acids.

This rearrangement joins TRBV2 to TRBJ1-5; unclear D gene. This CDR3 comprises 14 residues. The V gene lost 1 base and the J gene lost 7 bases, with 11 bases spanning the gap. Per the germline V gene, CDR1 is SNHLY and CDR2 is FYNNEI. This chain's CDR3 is CASSEEGGGQPQHF. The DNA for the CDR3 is TGTGCCAGCAGTGAAGAGGGAGGAGGCCAGCCCCAGCATTTT.

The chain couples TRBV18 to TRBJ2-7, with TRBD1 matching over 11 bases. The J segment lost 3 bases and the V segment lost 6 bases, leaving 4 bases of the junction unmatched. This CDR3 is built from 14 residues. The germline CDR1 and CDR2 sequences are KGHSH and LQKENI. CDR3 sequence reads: CASSPGTGGYEQYF. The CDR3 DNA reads TGTGCCAGCTCGCCCGGGACAGGGGGCTACGAGCAGTACTTC. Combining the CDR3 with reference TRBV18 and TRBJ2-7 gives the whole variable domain NAGVMQNPRHLVRRRGQEARLRCSPMKGHSHVYWYRQLPEEGLKFMVYLQKENIIDESGMPKERFSAEFPKEGPSILRIQQVVRGDSAAYFCASSPGTGGYEQYFGPGTRLTVT.

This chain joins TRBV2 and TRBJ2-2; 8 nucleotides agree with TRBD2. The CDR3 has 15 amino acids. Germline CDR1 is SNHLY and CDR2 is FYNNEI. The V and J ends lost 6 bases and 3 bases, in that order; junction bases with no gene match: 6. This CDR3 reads CASRTGTSYTGELFF. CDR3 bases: TGTGCCAGCAGAACCGGGACTAGTTACACCGGGGAGCTGTTTTTT.

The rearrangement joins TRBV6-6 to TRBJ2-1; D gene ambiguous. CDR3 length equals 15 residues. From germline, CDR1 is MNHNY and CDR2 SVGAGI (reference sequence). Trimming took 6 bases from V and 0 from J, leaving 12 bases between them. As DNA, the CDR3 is TGTGCCAGCAGAAGCCGGGCTAGCTCCTACAATGAGCAGTTCTTC. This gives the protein CASRSRASSYNEQFF.

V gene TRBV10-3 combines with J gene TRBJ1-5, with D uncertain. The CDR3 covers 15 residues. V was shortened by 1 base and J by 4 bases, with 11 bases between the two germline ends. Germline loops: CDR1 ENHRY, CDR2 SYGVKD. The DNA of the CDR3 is TGTGCCATCAGTGAGTTTGGGGAACGGAATCAGCCCCAGCATTTT. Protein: CAISEFGERNQPQHF.

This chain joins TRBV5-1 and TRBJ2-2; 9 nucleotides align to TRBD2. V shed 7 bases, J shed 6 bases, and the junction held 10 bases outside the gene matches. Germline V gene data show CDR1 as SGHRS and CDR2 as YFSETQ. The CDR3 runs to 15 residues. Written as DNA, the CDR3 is TGCGCCAGCCGAACTTCAGGGACTAGCCCCGGGGAGCTGTTTTTT. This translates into CASRTSGTSPGELFF.

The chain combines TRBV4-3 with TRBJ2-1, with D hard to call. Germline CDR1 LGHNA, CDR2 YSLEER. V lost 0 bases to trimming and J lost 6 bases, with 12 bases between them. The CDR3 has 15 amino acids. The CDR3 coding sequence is TGCGCCAGCAGCCAAGAATGGGAATGGGGCAATGAGCAGTTCTTC. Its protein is CASSQEWEWGNEQFF.

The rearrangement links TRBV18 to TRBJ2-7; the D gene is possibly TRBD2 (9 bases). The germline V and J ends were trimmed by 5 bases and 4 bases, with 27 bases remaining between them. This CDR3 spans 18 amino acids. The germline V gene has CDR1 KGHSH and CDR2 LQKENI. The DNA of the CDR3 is TGTGCCAGCTCAAAGACTAGCGGTTCACTACAGGGGGATTACGAGCAGTACTTC. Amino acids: CASSKTSGSLQGDYEQYF.

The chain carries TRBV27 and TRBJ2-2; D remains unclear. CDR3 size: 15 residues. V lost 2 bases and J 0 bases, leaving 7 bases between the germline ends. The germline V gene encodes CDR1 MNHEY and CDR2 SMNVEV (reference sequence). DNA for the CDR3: TGTGCCAGCAGTTTAAGAACTACGAACACCGGGGAGCTGTTTTTT. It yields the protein CASSLRTTNTGELFF.

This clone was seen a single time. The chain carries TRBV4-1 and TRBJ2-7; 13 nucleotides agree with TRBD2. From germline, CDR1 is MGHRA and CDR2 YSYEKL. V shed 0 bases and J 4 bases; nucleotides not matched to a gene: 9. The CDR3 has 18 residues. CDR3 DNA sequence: TGCGCCAGCAGCCAAGATCAGGCCCCGACTAGCGGGAGGTACGAGCAGTACTTC. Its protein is CASSQDQAPTSGRYEQYF.

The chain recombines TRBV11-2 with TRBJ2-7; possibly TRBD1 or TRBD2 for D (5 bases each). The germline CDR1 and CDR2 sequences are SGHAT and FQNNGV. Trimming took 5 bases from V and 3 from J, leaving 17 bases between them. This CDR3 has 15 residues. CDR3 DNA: TGTGCCAGCAGCCCCGGGCCCGGGGCGAACTACGAGCAGTACTTC. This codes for CASSPGPGANYEQYF.

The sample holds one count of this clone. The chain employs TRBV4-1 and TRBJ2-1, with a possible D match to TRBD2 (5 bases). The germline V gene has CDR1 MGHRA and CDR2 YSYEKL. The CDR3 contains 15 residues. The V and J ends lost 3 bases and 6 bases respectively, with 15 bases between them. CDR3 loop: CASSQRVLGLNEQFF. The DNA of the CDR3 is TGCGCCAGCAGCCAGAGGGTTCTAGGTCTCAATGAGCAGTTCTTC.

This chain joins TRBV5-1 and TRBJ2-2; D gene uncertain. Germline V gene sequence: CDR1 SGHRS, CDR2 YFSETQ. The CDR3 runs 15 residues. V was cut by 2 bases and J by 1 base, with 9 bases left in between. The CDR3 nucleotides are TGCGCCAGCAGCTTAACGACTGTGAACACCGGGGAGCTGTTTTTT. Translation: CASSLTTVNTGELFF.